The following is a T cell receptor beta chain sequence with its context. Its antigen is undetermined. The sample originates from a study of blood T cells in healthy people across ages. Study results and limitations: In the absence of known donor CMV status, changes in expanded clonotypes were possibly confounded. More naive CD4+ cells and higher diversity were found in long-lived than in aged donors.

CDR3 length equals 16 residues. The V end lost 4 bases, the J end lost 3 bases, and 15 bases lay between the germline ends. Each donor gave roughly 9.2 milliliters of peripheral blood. Primed by a sample-barcoded 5' primer and a J-beta primer mix, a second PCR proceeded for about 6 to 12 cycles. Using its own MiXCR run on the 5' RACE reads, TCRdb lists one record per CDR3 protein. The data contain about 1.1 million distinct CDR3 sequences, approximately 38% of them singletons. The V gene is TRBV12-3 or TRBV12-4, the J gene TRBJ1-4, with a tentative D call TRBD1 (5 bases). This clonotype was sampled from a man in his late teens or twenties in good health. The sequenced sample consisted of blood. In DNA, the CDR3 is TGTGCCAGCAGTTCCGTTCAGCAGGGACCTAATGAAAAACTGTTTTTT. Translated, it gives CASSSVQQGPNEKLFF.